The rows below give T cell receptor beta chains drawn from one sample of a study of esophageal squamous cell carcinoma under preoperative chemotherapy. TCRdb ran MiXCR on the PCR reads and lists one entry per CDR3 protein. The table shows 30,000 to 35,000 distinct CDR3 sequences, with 52% occurring only once. The specimen was taken from a patient given preoperative chemotherapy. The origin of the receptors is a human donor with esophageal squamous cell carcinoma. The donor label of this sample is uncertain. Both conserved end residues are part of each CDR3. A D gene is named only where the DNA matches it firmly. Expanded clones are given a class, and other clones once, few, many or no size at all.

cdr3_aa,cdr3_nt,d_call,clone_size,j_call,v_call
CAGRGCRDLETQYF,TGTGCGGGCCGCGGTTGCCGTGACCTAGAGACCCAGTACTTC,NA,NA,TRBJ2-5,TRBV7-9
CASSSPSGYEQYF,TGTGCCAGCAGTTCCCCGTCCGGCTACGAGCAGTACTTC,NA,NA,TRBJ2-7,TRBV6-5
CATLPGAGISYNEQYF,TGTGCCACGTTACCCGGTGCGGGAATCTCCTACAATGAGCAGTACTTC,NA,once,TRBJ2-5,TRBV19
CASKLSGGVTDTQYF,TGTGCCAGCAAGCTTAGCGGGGGGGTCACAGATACGCAGTATTTT,TRBD2,many,TRBJ2-3,TRBV6-1
CASNLNFGGELFF,TGTGCCAGCAACCTCAACTTCGGAGGGGAGCTGTTTTTT,NA,few,TRBJ2-2,TRBV12-3/TRBV12-4
CASSAGQGVADTQYF,TGTGCCAGCAGTGCCGGACAGGGGGTCGCAGATACGCAGTATTTT,TRBD1,many,TRBJ2-3,TRBV25-1
CASRWTGDGGELFF,TGTGCCAGCAGGTGGACAGGGGATGGCGGGGAGCTGTTTTTT,TRBD1,few,TRBJ2-2,TRBV7-2
CASSPFTGGGGQETQYF,TGTGCCAGCAGTCCCTTTACCGGGGGGGGGGGGCAAGAGACCCAGTACTTC,TRBD2,many,TRBJ2-5,TRBV12-3/TRBV12-4
CASSLGWEETQYF,TGTGCTAGCAGCTTAGGTTGGGAAGAGACCCAGTACTTC,NA,NA,TRBJ2-5,TRBV7-7
CASSDDAYNEQFF,TGTGCCAGCAGTGACGATGCGTACAATGAGCAGTTCTTC,NA,NA,TRBJ2-1,TRBV6-4
CASSSQQGVEQFF,TGTGCCAGCAGCTCACAACAGGGAGTTGAGCAGTTCTTC,NA,once,TRBJ2-1,TRBV12-3/TRBV12-4
CASSTTGGGTTDTQYF,TGTGCCAGCAGCACCACGGGCGGGGGCACCACAGACACTCAGTACTTC,NA,few,TRBJ2-4,TRBV12-3/TRBV12-4
CRGTGLRAKNIQYF,TGTCGCGGCACGGGGCTGCGTGCCAAAAACATTCAGTACTTC,NA,few,TRBJ2-4,TRBV7-2
CASSPIGSADTQYF,TGTGCCAGCAGCCCCATAGGGTCTGCAGATACGCAGTATTTT,NA,few,TRBJ2-3,TRBV5-4
CGRGSGGGAKDMQYF,TGTGGCCGCGGTTCGGGGGGGGGGGCCAAAGACATGCAGTATTTC,TRBD2,NA,TRBJ2-4,TRBV12-3/TRBV12-4
CGGGLGGGEKETRYF,TGTGGCGGGGGGCTTGGGGGCGGGGAGAAAGAGACGCGGTACTTC,TRBD2,NA,TRBJ2-5,TRBV7-2
CASSYGLEPYEQYF,TGTGCCAGCAGTTACGGGCTAGAACCCTACGAGCAGTACTTC,NA,many,TRBJ2-7,TRBV6-2/TRBV6-3
CASSLERRNEQFF,TGTGCCAGCAGCTTAGAGCGAAGAAATGAGCAGTTTTTT,NA,NA,TRBJ2-1,TRBV11-2
CASSYGDFRDTQYF,TGTGCCAGCAGTTACGGGGACTTCAGAGATACGCAGTATTTT,NA,many,TRBJ2-3,TRBV6-2/TRBV6-3
CASSWGETQYF,TGTGCCAGCAGTTGGGGAGAGACCCAGTACTTC,NA,many,TRBJ2-5,TRBV12-3/TRBV12-4
CASSSGVVSTDIQYF,TGTGCCAGCAGCTCGGGGGTGGTGAGCACAGATATTCAGTATTTC,NA,NA,TRBJ2-3,TRBV7-2
CASSPAGGPKDTQYF,TGTGCCAGCAGCCCTGCGGGGGGACCGAAAGATACGCAGTATTTC,TRBD2,NA,TRBJ2-3,TRBV7-2
CASSLSLEQYF,TGTGCCAGCAGTTTAAGTCTAGAGCAGTACTTC,NA,NA,TRBJ2-7,TRBV12-3/TRBV12-4
CASSSLGETQYF,TGTGCCAGCAGTTCCCTCGGGGAGACCCAGTACTTC,NA,many,TRBJ2-5,TRBV6-5
CSASLTDRDSGTDTQYF,TGCAGTGCTAGTTTAACCGACCGGGACTCGGGCACAGATACGCAGTATTTT,NA,NA,TRBJ2-3,TRBV20-1
CASYFDSPGYTF,TGTGCCAGCTATTTTGACAGTCCTGGCTACACCTTC,NA,NA,TRBJ1-2,TRBV6-2/TRBV6-3
CASRQTSGEYNEQFF,TGTGCCAGCAGGCAGACTAGCGGAGAGTACAATGAGCAGTTCTTC,TRBD2,many,TRBJ2-1,TRBV28
CASTGASGTETQYF,TGTGCCAGCACTGGGGCTAGCGGTACAGAGACCCAGTATTTT,TRBD2,NA,TRBJ2-3,TRBV6-1
CASTVWGLPEAFF,TGTGCCAGCACCGTATGGGGGCTCCCTGAAGCTTTCTTT,NA,medium-sized,TRBJ1-1,TRBV6-1
CASTLMGAGETQYF,TGTGCCAGCACCCTGATGGGGGCCGGGGAGACCCAGTACTTC,NA,many,TRBJ2-5,TRBV5-4
CASSLRGAPLTDTQYF,TGTGCCAGCAGCTTGCGGGGGGCCCCTCTCACAGATACGCAGTATTTT,NA,NA,TRBJ2-3,TRBV5-4
CASSYMGGGASDTQYF,TGTGCCAGCAGTTACATGGGGGGGGGGGCCTCAGATACGCAGTATTTC,NA,NA,TRBJ2-3,TRBV6-5
CASSSGTSSGKDTQYF,TGTGCCAGCAGCTCCGGGACGAGCTCAGGCAAAGATACGCAGTATTTT,NA,NA,TRBJ2-3,TRBV11-3
CATSVAQPGDTQYF,TGCGCCACCTCGGTAGCTCAACCTGGCGATACGCAGTATTTT,NA,once,TRBJ2-3,TRBV10-1
CASSLELGGGDGETQYF,TGTGCCAGCAGCCTCGAACTGGGGGGGGGGGACGGAGAGACGCAGTACTTT,TRBD2,NA,TRBJ2-5,TRBV7-3
CASSAGGRETQYF,TGCGCCAGCAGTGCCGGCGGGAGAGAGACCCAGTACTTC,TRBD2,NA,TRBJ2-5,TRBV10-2
CASSVEAGTGNVDTQYF,TGTGCCAGCAGCGTGGAAGCCGGGACAGGTAATGTAGATACGCAGTATTTT,TRBD1,NA,TRBJ2-3,TRBV11-3
CASSQPGTAYEQYF,TGTGCCAGCAGTCAACCCGGGACTGCCTACGAGCAGTACTTC,NA,many,TRBJ2-7,TRBV27
CASSHRERQGAHEQFF,TGTGCCAGCAGCCACAGAGAGCGACAGGGCGCCCACGAGCAGTTCTTC,TRBD1,many,TRBJ2-1,TRBV7-2
CASSKMGPPYEQYF,TGTGCCAGCAGTAAAATGGGTCCTCCCTACGAGCAGTACTTC,NA,many,TRBJ2-7,TRBV12-3/TRBV12-4
CASQRGSTGTQYF,TGTGCCAGCCAGAGGGGAAGCACCGGTACGCAGTATTTT,NA,once,TRBJ2-3,TRBV7-8
CASSPSFGVLMENTGELFF,TGTGCCAGCAGCCCTAGCTTCGGGGTGCTAATGGAGAACACCGGGGAGCTGTTTTTT,NA,NA,TRBJ2-2,TRBV11-2
CASSHTGDAKNIQYF,TGTGCCAGCAGTCATACAGGGGATGCCAAAAACATTCAGTACTTC,TRBD1,NA,TRBJ2-4,TRBV7-2
CASSASSTGTDTQYF,TGTGCCAGCAGTGCTTCGAGCACTGGCACAGATACGCAGTATTTT,NA,many,TRBJ2-3,TRBV6-4
CASSFGVLTDTQYF,TGTGCCAGCAGTTTTGGTGTGTTGACAGATACGCAGTATTTT,NA,NA,TRBJ2-3,TRBV12-3/TRBV12-4
CASSVQCSTDTQYF,TGTGCCAGCAGCGTGCAGTGTAGCACAGATACGCAGTACTTC,NA,NA,TRBJ2-7,TRBV7-2
CASSYYSGGRADTQYF,TGTGCCAGCAGTTACTACAGCGGGGGCCGAGCAGATACGCAGTATTTT,TRBD2,NA,TRBJ2-3,TRBV6-2/TRBV6-3
CASSLAGSDIQYF,TGTGCCAGCAGCTTAGCGGGTTCGGACATTCAGTACTTC,NA,large,TRBJ2-4,TRBV7-2
CASRDPIGYTF,TGTGCCAGCAGGGACCCCATTGGCTACACCTTC,NA,NA,TRBJ1-2,TRBV6-1
CASSFPGAGSDTGELFF,TGTGCCAGCAGTTTCCCAGGGGCAGGGTCGGACACCGGGGAGCTGTTTTTT,NA,many,TRBJ2-2,TRBV12-3/TRBV12-4
CASSWGLAGGATYEQYF,TGTGCCAGCAGTTGGGGACTAGCGGGGGGTGCTACCTACGAGCAGTACTTC,TRBD2,many,TRBJ2-7,TRBV12-3/TRBV12-4
CASSSGTETDTQYF,TGTGCCAGTTCGTCCGGGACAGAGACAGATACGCAGTATTTT,TRBD1,NA,TRBJ2-3,TRBV27
CASSLGVIQETQYF,TGTGCCAGCAGCTTGGGGGTCATCCAAGAGACCCAGTACTTC,NA,NA,TRBJ2-5,TRBV5-4
CASRQGDSYNSPLHF,TGTGCCAGCAGGCAGGGGGACTCCTATAATTCACCCCTCCACTTT,TRBD1,NA,TRBJ1-6,TRBV12-3/TRBV12-4
CGSSSGRGGTDTQYF,TGTGGCAGCAGCTCGGGGCGGGGAGGCACAGATACGCAGTACTTC,NA,NA,TRBJ2-7,TRBV7-2